This T cell receptor (beta chain) was found in a study of shared T cell receptors in the human thymus. The CDR3 contains 16 residues. Germline CDR1 and CDR2: SGDLS and YYNGEE. J was trimmed by 1 base and V by 2 bases; bases with no gene match: 7. TCRdb's copy holds only in-frame clones and misses some; the assay was immunoSEQ multiplex PCR. The sample lists hundreds of thousands of clones; around 87% were seen once. These data are also associated with another study on human thymus T cells. This second study notes: Resections that were taken during corrective heart surgery supplied the thymus tissue.

The sample comprised thymocytes. The origin of this receptor is a boy under two years old with a congenital heart defect. V gene TRBV9 combines with J gene TRBJ2-3, with 7 bases fitting TRBD1. The CDR3 nucleotides are TGTGCCAGCAGCGTGGGGACAGTCGAAGGCACAGATACGCAGTATTTT. Amino acids: CASSVGTVEGTDTQYF. Full variable domain (rest looked up from reference TRBV9 and TRBJ2-3): DSGVTQTPKHLITATGQRVTLRCSPRSGDLSVYWYQQSLDQGLQFLIQYYNGEERAKGNILERFSAQQFPDLHSELNLSSLELGDSALYFCASSVGTVEGTDTQYFGPGTRLTVL.